These 5 T cell receptor beta chains came from one sample sequenced in a study of CXCR3-negative and CXCR3-positive naive CD8 T cells. The study's findings and limits: Compared with CXCR3-negative naive cells, CXCR3-positive naive cells showed more hydrophobic TRB CDR3s.

The antigens of these receptors remain unknown. The TRB cDNA libraries were prepared by 5' RACE with UMI labels. TCRdb re-analyzed the 5' RACE reads; it lists each CDR3 protein once, without DNA. In all, the sample yields about 89,000 distinct CDR3 sequences. Sequenced: naive CXCR3+ CD8+ T cells from blood. The sample's subset: CD45RO-CCR7+CD27+CD95- naive CD8+ T cells expressing CXCR3 (TNR3+). These receptors were taken from a human donor in good health. Some clones in this sample may be carry-over from other donors' samples.

The CDR3 here is CTSSLAGGAPEAFF. The genes are TRBV5-1 and TRBJ1-1; absent DNA, TCRdb's TRBD1 call cannot be checked. CDR3 size: 14 residues. Looked up from germline, CDR1 is SGHRS and CDR2 is YFSETQ.

The chain combines TRBV6-4 with TRBJ2-2. The CDR3 runs 15 residues. Germline CDR1 MRHNA, CDR2 SNTAGT. The CDR3: CASSDLGLNTGELFF.

V and J are TRBV5-1 and TRBJ2-7. Germline loops: CDR1 SGHRS, CDR2 YFSETQ. This CDR3 has 16 amino acids. This chain's CDR3 is CASSSGQGLVSYEQYF.

The chain is built from TRBV5-1 and TRBJ1-2; TCRdb's assignment of TRBD1 cannot be checked, as there is no DNA. The CDR3 sequence is 14 residues long. CDR1 is SGHRS and CDR2 is YFSETQ in the germline V gene. Here the CDR3 reads CASSFEGSDYGYTF.

The V gene is TRBV7-6, the J gene TRBJ1-2; the D call of TRBD1 rests on TCRdb alone, since no DNA is present to check it. This CDR3 is built from 16 residues. The germline CDR1 and CDR2 sequences are SGHVS and FNYEAQ. The CDR3 spells CASSPGLGGADYGYTF.